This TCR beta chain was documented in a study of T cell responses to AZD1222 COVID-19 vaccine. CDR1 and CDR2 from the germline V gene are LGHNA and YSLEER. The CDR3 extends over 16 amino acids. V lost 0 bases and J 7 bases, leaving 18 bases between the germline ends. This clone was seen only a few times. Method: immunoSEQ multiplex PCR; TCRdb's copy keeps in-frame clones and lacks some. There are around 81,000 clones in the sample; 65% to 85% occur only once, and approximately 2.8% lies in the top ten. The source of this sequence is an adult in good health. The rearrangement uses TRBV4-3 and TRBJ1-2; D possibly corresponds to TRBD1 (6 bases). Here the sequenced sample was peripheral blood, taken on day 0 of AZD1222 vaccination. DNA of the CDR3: TGCGCCAGCAGCCAAGATGGGCAGGGGATACTGGGTGGCTACACCTTC. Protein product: CASSQDGQGILGGYTF.